This T cell receptor (beta chain) derives from a study of T-cell memory formation after mild COVID-19. Study-wide findings and caveats: Among clones contracting day 15 to 85, CD4/CD8 was balanced, whereas later expanders leaned CD4+.

One entry per CDR3 protein results from TCRdb running MiXCR on the 5' RACE reads. This sample has 250,000 to 300,000 distinct CDR3 sequences, with approximately 15% found just once. Details on this clonotype: The antigen is undetermined.

The V gene's germline CDR1 is MGHRA and CDR2 YSYEKL. With 0 bases removed from V and 4 bases from J, the gap between germline ends came to 12 bases. This CDR3 is built from 15 residues. The chain recombines TRBV4-1 with TRBJ1-2; D perhaps matches TRBD1 (6 bases). Specimen: PBMCs or a T cell subset sorted from them (not recorded which). This receptor was identified in a man aged 18-30 years who had mild COVID-19 (a few samples of this study predate the infection). Cell type and time point are not known. CDR3 loop: CASSQDRQVPYGYTF. CDR3 bases: TGCGCCAGCAGCCAAGATCGACAGGTTCCCTATGGCTACACCTTC.